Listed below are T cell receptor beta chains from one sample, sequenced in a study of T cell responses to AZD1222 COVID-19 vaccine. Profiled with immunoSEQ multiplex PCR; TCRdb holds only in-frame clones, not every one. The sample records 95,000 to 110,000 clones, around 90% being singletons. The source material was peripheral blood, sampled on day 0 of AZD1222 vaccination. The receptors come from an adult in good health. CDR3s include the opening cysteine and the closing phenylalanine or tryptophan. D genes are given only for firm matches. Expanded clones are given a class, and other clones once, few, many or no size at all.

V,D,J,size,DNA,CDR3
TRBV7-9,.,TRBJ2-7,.,TGTGCCAGCAGCTTAGCGGAGAGTACCTACGAGCAGTACTTC,CASSLAESTYEQYF
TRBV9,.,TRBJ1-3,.,TGTGCCAGCAGCGAGGCGGGCTCTGGAAACACCATATATTTT,CASSEAGSGNTIYF
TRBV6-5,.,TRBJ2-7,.,TGTGCCAGCAGCGACTTTACAGGGTACGAGCAGTACTTC,CASSDFTGYEQYF
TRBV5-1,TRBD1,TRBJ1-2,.,TGCGCCAGCAGCTTGCCCCTAACAGGGGCAGGCGGCTACACCTTC,CASSLPLTGAGGYTF
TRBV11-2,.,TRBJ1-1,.,TGTGCCAGCAGCTTTGGGGCGAACACTGAAGCTTTCTTT,CASSFGANTEAFF
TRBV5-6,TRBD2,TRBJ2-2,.,TGTGCCAGCAGCTTTTCGGTCGCTAGCGGGGGGCTCAACACCGGGGAGCTGTTTTTT,CASSFSVASGGLNTGELFF
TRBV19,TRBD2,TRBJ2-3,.,TGTGCCAGTAGGCCGGGGGGAGGCACAGATACGCAGTATTTT,CASRPGGGTDTQYF
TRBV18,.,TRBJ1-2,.,TGTGCCAGCTCTCCTTCGGGGTTGGGGGATGGCTACACCTTC,CASSPSGLGDGYTF
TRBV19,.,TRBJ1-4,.,TGTGCCAGTCAAGGGGGAAGTGCAACTAATGAAAAACTGTTTTTT,CASQGGSATNEKLFF
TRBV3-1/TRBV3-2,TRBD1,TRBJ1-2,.,TGTGCCAGCAGCCAAGTCGGGACAGGGGGCAGCTATGGCTACACCTTC,CASSQVGTGGSYGYTF
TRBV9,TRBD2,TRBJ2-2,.,TGTGCCAGCCATCCCCGGGGCAGCGGGGGGCGAAACACCGGGGAGCTGTTTTTT,CASHPRGSGGRNTGELFF
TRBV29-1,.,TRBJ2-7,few,TGCAGCGTAGATGGGACCCGCGATTCGATGCAGTACTTC,CSVDGTRDSMQYF
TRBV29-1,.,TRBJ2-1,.,TGCAGCGTTGATCCCGGTAACAATGAGCAGTTCTTC,CSVDPGNNEQFF
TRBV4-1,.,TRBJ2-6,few,TGCGCCAGCAGCCAGGGGCAGGGATCAGCTGGGGCCAACGTCCTGACTTTC,CASSQGQGSAGANVLTF
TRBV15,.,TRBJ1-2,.,TGTGCCACCAGCAGAGATCTCTCAGCTATCGGTGGCTACACCTTC,CATSRDLSAIGGYTF
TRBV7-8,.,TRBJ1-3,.,TGTGCCAGCAGCTTAGCGCAGGGGCTTGGAAACACCATATATTTT,CASSLAQGLGNTIYF
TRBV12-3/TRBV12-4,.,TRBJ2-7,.,TGTGCCAGCAGTCCCGATTTTGGACAGATTTACTTC,CASSPDFGQIYF